This T cell receptor (beta chain) was sequenced during a study of blood T cell repertoires in COVID-19. Study information: The United States, Italy and Spain supplied acute and convalescent COVID-19 samples.

Germline values: CDR1 KGHDR, CDR2 SFDVKD. This CDR3 spans 11 amino acids. Trimming cost V 8 bases and J 4 bases, with 6 bases left between them. Per the original data handling: Reference gene primer amplification gave nucleated cell count estimates. Profiled with immunoSEQ multiplex PCR; TCRdb holds only in-frame clones, not every one. V, J and clone size were drawn from that table, and D and trimming were deduced from the DNA. The sample records 310,000 or so clones, roughly 90% being singletons. V usage is TRBV24-1 and J usage is TRBJ2-3, with D maybe TRBD1 (5 bases). The sequence came from a young man with COVID-19, enrolled during active disease. Source material: peripheral blood. In nucleotides, the CDR3 is TGTGCCACCATGGGGCCAGATACGCAGTATTTT. Its translation: CATMGPDTQYF.